This T cell receptor beta chain was recovered during a study of blood T cell repertoires in COVID-19. Study overall: Acute-phase and convalescent COVID-19 samples originated in the United States, Italy and Spain. The analysed material was cDNA or gDNA that came from T cells, B-cell-depleted T cells, or PBMCs.

This CDR3 is 13 amino acids long. The germline CDR1 and CDR2 sequences are ENHRY and SYGVKD. V was cut by 5 bases and J by 4 bases, with 10 bases left in between. Study processing details: Using reference gene primer amplification, nucleated cell counts were estimated. Clones were sequenced by immunoSEQ multiplex PCR, and TCRdb holds only the in-frame ones, with some missing. V and J calls and clone size are those listed in that table; D and trimming were worked out from the DNA. This sample yields 150,000 to 200,000 clones, of which more than 75% are seen a single time; under 9.5% belongs to the top ten. Self-reported history from a screening survey and questionnaire set each donor's cohort.

This chain uses TRBV10-3 with TRBJ2-3; weak D call: TRBD1 (6 bases). This TCR derives from a woman aged 30 to 39 who had recovered from COVID-19. The sample taken for sequencing was PBMCs or T cells enriched from blood (not recorded which). CDR3 DNA: TGTGCCATCAGTTACAGGGAAGCAGATACGCAGTATTTT. This codes for CAISYREADTQYF.